What follows are 23 T cell receptor beta chains derived from one specimen sequenced in a study of cytomegalovirus exposure and HLA in healthy donors. The PCR ran on 60 Vbeta and 13 Jbeta primers. Measured with immunoSEQ multiplex PCR; TCRdb has only the in-frame clones, and not every one. Recorded for this sample: roughly 73,000 clones. Sequencing was carried out using PBMCs. The receptors originated from a man aged 45 to 65 in good health and CMV-seropositive.

The chain uses TRBV30 and TRBJ2-7; maybe TRBD1 (6 bases). Germline CDR1 is GTSNPN and CDR2 is SVGIG (reference sequence). The CDR3 consists of 13 residues. V lost 0 bases and J lost 6, with 12 bases in between. The CDR3 loop is CAWSVNRVGEQYV. In DNA, the CDR3 is TGTGCCTGGAGTGTGAACAGGGTAGGCGAGCAGTACGTC.

The J gene is TRBJ2-3, the V gene TRBV29-1; 11 nucleotides match TRBD2. Trimming removed 2 bases from V and 5 bases from J; junction bases left unmatched: 6. CDR1 and CDR2 (germline): SQVTM, ANQGSEA. The CDR3 is 15 residues long. CDR3 coding DNA: TGCAGCGTTGAATTTGTAGCGGGAGGGTTAGATACGCAGTATTTT. Its protein product is CSVEFVAGGLDTQYF.

This chain links TRBV2 with TRBJ2-3; 11 bases fit TRBD2. The trim removed 3 bases at V and 6 bases at J, leaving 5 bases unmatched. There are 15 residues in the CDR3. Germline CDR1 SNHLY, CDR2 FYNNEI. The CDR3 reads CASSDRLAGRDTQYF. Written as DNA, the CDR3 is TGTGCCAGCAGTGACCGACTAGCGGGGAGGGATACGCAGTATTTT.

This chain uses TRBV2 with TRBJ1-1; D is possibly TRBD1 (5 bases). V was trimmed by 5 bases and J by 3 bases, leaving 13 bases between them. The CDR3 is made up of 14 amino acids. CDR1 and CDR2 from the germline V gene are SNHLY and FYNNEI. The CDR3 DNA reads as TGTGCCAGCAGTTGGGGCGTGACCTACACTGAAGCTTTCTTT. Protein sequence: CASSWGVTYTEAFF.

This chain uses TRBV5-1 with TRBJ2-3, with TRBD2 matching over 7 bases. The trim removed 0 bases at V and 2 bases at J, leaving 15 bases unmatched. The CDR3 covers 19 residues. Germline V gives CDR1 SGHRS, CDR2 YFSETQ. CDR3 DNA sequence: TGCGCCAGCAGCTTGGCCACGAACGGCGGGAGTATCCTCACAGATACGCAGTATTTT. This encodes CASSLATNGGSILTDTQYF.

As DNA, the CDR3 is TGTGCCAGCAGAAAGGGGGCTACTCAGCCCCAGCATTTT. This encodes CASRKGATQPQHF. The chain is built from TRBV6-5 and TRBJ1-5; 7 bases agree with TRBD1. Per the germline V gene, CDR1 is MNHEY and CDR2 is SVGAGI. The CDR3 is made up of 13 amino acids. V shed 6 bases and J 6 bases; nucleotides not matched to a gene: 5.

V and J are TRBV30 and TRBJ2-3, with 8 bases fitting TRBD1. The ends lost 8 bases at V and 2 bases at J; junction bases unmatched: 12. The CDR3 contains 15 residues. Per the germline V gene, CDR1 is GTSNPN and CDR2 is SVGIG (reference sequence). Written as DNA, the CDR3 is TGTGCCGGGACGTTGGGGACAGGCAACACAGATACGCAGTATTTT. Its protein product is CAGTLGTGNTDTQYF. The full variable domain, with the rest looked up from reference TRBV30 and TRBJ2-3, is SQTIHQWPATLVQPVGSPLSLECTVEGTSNPNLYWYRQAAGRGLQLLFYSVGIGQISSEVPQNLSASRPQDRQFILSSKKLLLSDSGFYLCAGTLGTGNTDTQYFGPGTRLTVL.

The rearrangement uses TRBV18 and TRBJ1-5; D possibly corresponds to TRBD1 (5 bases). The CDR3 runs 15 residues. Germline CDR1 is KGHSH and CDR2 is LQKENI. Trimming took 4 bases from V and 2 from J, leaving 12 bases between them. CDR3 amino acids: CASSLEGGGNQPQHF. The CDR3 DNA is TGTGCCAGCTCACTTGAGGGAGGGGGCAATCAGCCCCAGCATTTT.

V and J are TRBV28 and TRBJ1-2; D remains ambiguous. The CDR3 is 17 amino acids. V gave up 6 bases and J gave up 12 bases, with 32 bases separating them. Germline CDR1 reads MDHEN; CDR2 reads SYDVKM. The CDR3 bases are TGTGCCAGCAGCCCCAGTCTCTTAGAAATGACGGGTATGGTAGACACCTTC. It codes for CASSPSLLEMTGMVDTF.

V is TRBV6-5 and J is TRBJ1-1; 9 positions agree with TRBD1. CDR1 MNHEY and CDR2 SVGAGI come from the germline V gene. J lost 8 bases, V lost 6 bases, and 7 bases had no gene match. There are 13 residues in the CDR3. The CDR3 loop reads CASSQTTGGEAFF. The CDR3, as DNA: TGTGCCAGCAGCCAAACGACAGGGGGGGAAGCTTTCTTT.

The rearrangement joins TRBV7-9 to TRBJ2-2, with D uncertain. This CDR3 is built from 13 residues. Germline lookup yields CDR1 SEHNR and CDR2 FQNEAQ (reference sequence). Trimming removed 4 bases from V and 10 bases from J, with 13 bases in between. CDR3 in amino acids: CASSSSRLMELFF. CDR3 nucleotide sequence: TGTGCCAGCAGCTCCTCCAGGCTGATGGAGCTGTTTTTT.

The chain couples TRBV9 to TRBJ2-3, with 12 bases lining up with TRBD1. The CDR3 loop spans 17 amino acids. V lost 0 bases and J lost 4; bases outside the gene matches: 6. Per the germline V gene, CDR1 is SGDLS and CDR2 is YYNGEE. Written as DNA, the CDR3 is TGTGCCAGCAGCGTAGGGGAAGGGACAGGGGGCGCAGATACGCAGTATTTT. It translates to CASSVGEGTGGADTQYF.

This chain connects TRBV6-5 to TRBJ2-5; D is possibly TRBD2 (6 bases). Germline V gene lookup returns CDR1 MNHEY and CDR2 SVGAGI. The CDR3 covers 12 residues. Trimming cost V 4 bases and J 5 bases, with 8 bases left between them. CDR3 protein: CASSSGDETQYF. The CDR3 bases are TGTGCCAGCAGTTCGGGAGATGAGACCCAGTACTTC.

J is TRBJ1-2 and V is TRBV9; a weak D match, TRBD1 (6 bases). The germline V and J ends were trimmed by 0 bases and 3 bases, with 12 bases remaining between them. There are 15 residues in the CDR3. Germline assignment: CDR1 SGDLS and CDR2 YYNGEE. The CDR3 protein is CASSVEGVGDYGYTF. In nucleotides, the CDR3 is TGTGCCAGCAGCGTAGAGGGGGTTGGAGACTATGGCTACACCTTC. Supplemented by reference TRBV9 and TRBJ1-2, the full variable domain reads DSGVTQTPKHLITATGQRVTLRCSPRSGDLSVYWYQQSLDQGLQFLIQYYNGEERAKGNILERFSAQQFPDLHSELNLSSLELGDSALYFCASSVEGVGDYGYTFGSGTRLTVV.

This chain joins TRBV5-4 and TRBJ2-7; D not resolved. Between the trimmed V and J ends, which lost 4 bases and 1 base, there was a span of 12 bases. From germline, CDR1 is SGHNT and CDR2 YYREEE (reference sequence). The CDR3 is 14 residues long. The CDR3 bases are TGTGCCAGCAGCCTACCCACTGATTCCTACGAGCAGTACTTC. Its translation: CASSLPTDSYEQYF.

V and J are TRBV7-2 and TRBJ2-1; the match to TRBD2 covers 7 bases. Losses at the gene ends were 2 bases for V and 6 bases for J; bases not matched to a gene: 16. Looked up from germline, CDR1 is SGHTA and CDR2 is FQGNSA. CDR3 length: 18 residues. The CDR3 reads CASSLRPVGAGVLNEQFF. In DNA form, the CDR3 reads TGTGCCAGCAGCTTAAGACCTGTAGGGGCGGGAGTCCTCAATGAGCAGTTCTTC. The full variable domain, rest sourced from reference TRBV7-2 and TRBJ2-1, is GAGVSQSPSNKVTEKGKDVELRCDPISGHTALYWYRQSLGQGLEFLIYFQGNSAPDKSGLPSDRFSAERTGGSVSTLTIQRTQQEDSAVYLCASSLRPVGAGVLNEQFFGPGTRLTVL.

This chain connects TRBV9 to TRBJ2-3, with D maybe TRBD2 (6 bases). This CDR3 has 16 residues. Germline CDR1 SGDLS, CDR2 YYNGEE. V lost 0 bases, J lost 1 base, and 12 bases lay in between. CDR3: CASSVVGGLRTDTQYF. The CDR3 DNA reads as TGTGCCAGCAGCGTAGTCGGGGGTCTGCGCACAGATACGCAGTATTTT.

This chain uses TRBV6-1 with TRBJ2-5; perhaps TRBD2 as D (6 bases). This CDR3 spans 13 amino acids. CDR1 and CDR2 from the germline V gene are MNHNS and SASEGT. Trimming pared 8 bases from V and 5 bases from J, leaving 15 bases between. The CDR3 spells CASDRGGKETQYF. The CDR3 nucleotides read TGTGCCAGCGATAGGGGAGGCAAGGAGACCCAGTACTTC.

V gene TRBV18 combines with J gene TRBJ2-7, with 9 bases matching TRBD1. The CDR3 sequence is 14 residues long. Trimming at V came to 5 bases and at J to 0 bases, leaving 2 bases not matched to a gene. Germline CDR1 and CDR2: KGHSH and LQKENI. CDR3 region: CASSDRGFSYEQYV. The CDR3 DNA reads TGTGCCAGCTCAGACAGGGGGTTCTCCTACGAGCAGTACGTC.

The rearrangement joins TRBV23-1 to TRBJ1-4, with D perhaps matching TRBD1 (5 bases). TRBV23-1 is flagged as an ORF with uncertain function. V dropped 3 bases and J dropped 2 bases, with 7 bases sitting between them. The CDR3 has 14 residues. The CDR3 region is CASSQWGTNEKLFF. The CDR3 DNA follows: TGCGCCAGCAGTCAGTGGGGCACTAATGAAAAACTGTTTTTT.

V and J are TRBV5-8 and TRBJ2-5, with 10 bases matching TRBD1. Germline V gene data show CDR1 as SGHTS and CDR2 as YDEGEE. The CDR3 extends over 16 amino acids. V was pared by 0 bases and J by 7 bases, with 9 bases of the junction left unmatched. CDR3 loop: CASSLGQGASVGTQYF. The DNA for the CDR3 is TGTGCCAGCAGCTTGGGACAGGGGGCGTCCGTGGGGACCCAGTACTTC.

CDR3 coding DNA: TGTGCCAGCAGGGACAAAATCTTCGCCGGGGAGCTGTTTTTT. Its protein is CASRDKIFAGELFF. This chain joins TRBV6-1 and TRBJ2-2; TRBD1 might be the D (5 bases). CDR3 size: 14 residues. Germline V gene data show CDR1 as MNHNS and CDR2 as SASEGT. The V gene lost 6 bases and the J gene lost 6 bases, with 14 bases spanning the gap.

The chain has TRBV5-1 and TRBJ2-7, with D hard to call. Germline CDR1 is SGHRS and CDR2 is YFSETQ. This CDR3 is built from 14 residues. V lost 5 bases and J 0 bases, leaving 12 bases between the germline ends. The DNA of the CDR3 is TGCGCCAGCAGTAAACGGGTTAGCTCCTACGAGCAGTACTTC. Its translation is CASSKRVSSYEQYF.